This T cell receptor beta chain was recorded in a study of metastatic and nonmetastatic thyroid tumors (TCRdb year 2020). With respect to the entire study: The researchers compared repertoires between peripheral blood samples and tumor or nodule tissue samples from patients with malignant or benign thyroid disease. What the authors observed across the whole study: In both blood and tumor samples, TCR beta diversity was reported to be significantly higher in malignant tumors than in benign nodules.

Before undergoing thyroid surgery, none of the patients had been given any kind of treatment. Using T-cell receptor beta sequencing, the study looked back at clinical samples from patients collected from the early 2010s to the late 2010s. This clone is described as medium-sized (0.01 to 0.1%). What antigen it recognizes has not been identified. Base quality data are lacking; no much larger clone is found one base away. The library relied on PCR. The sample was run on an Illumina HiSeq 4000. The TCR beta-chain CDR3 region of each patient was profiled by high-throughput sequencing. The paper's data handling went like this. The researchers built a classifier to tell apart papillary thyroid cancer patients with distant metastasis, based on CDR3 differences among clinicopathological groups. The Shannon index was used to measure repertoire diversity, and the Morisita-Horn index was used to measure how similar tumor and blood repertoires were. TCRdb redid the processing of the public reads, applying fastp at Q25 and MiXCR, and retained in-frame beta chains. These V and J calls rely on TCRdb rather than the paper's analysis. Across this sample there are approximately 41,000 clones, with around 24% seen only once. The ten largest clones add up to more than 12% of the sample.

The junction shows trimming of 2 bases on V and 7 bases on J, plus 17 bases between the germline ends. Based on the germline V gene (reference sequence), the CDR1 and CDR2 sequences are DFQATT and SNEGSKA. Including cysteine and phenylalanine, the CDR3 has 14 amino acids. The CDR3 DNA has 42 bases and is translated from base 1. The sequence came from a female donor with papillary thyroid cancer or a benign thyroid nodule (not recorded which). Some clones in this sample may be carry-over from other donors' samples. The sequencing sample was made of tumor tissue. Recombination connected TRBV20-1 to TRBJ1-2, and perhaps TRBD1 as D gene, on 6 matching bases. The CDR3 region: CSARSRQGMSGYTF. The nucleotides are TGCAGTGCTAGATCCCGCCAGGGGATGTCTGGCTACACCTTC.